This passage covers 19 T cell receptor beta chains from one sample sequenced in a study of T cells in Graves' hyperthyroidism and ophthalmopathy. TCR beta CDR3 regions were amplified from RNA transcripts. A set of HTBI primers served as the primers for a first-round RT-PCR of the TCR CDR3. TCRdb reprocessed the multiplex PCR reads via MiXCR and lists one record per CDR3 protein. The repertoire holds around 800,000 distinct CDR3 sequences, with more than 30% as singletons. Sequenced input: blood. Receptors were obtained from a man aged 18 to 30 with Graves' hyperthyroidism.

With regard to this clonotype: Given a much more abundant clone one base away, this may be a read error. The chain joins TRBV10-3 to TRBJ2-2; D might be TRBD2 (6 bases). The CDR3 is made up of 14 amino acids. CDR1 ENHRY and CDR2 SYGVKD come from the germline V gene. V was shortened by 6 bases and J by 3 bases, with 11 bases between the two germline ends. In nucleotides, the CDR3 is TGTGCCATCAGCGAGGGACTCCACACCGGGGAGCTGTTTTTT. Amino acids: CAISEGLHTGELFF.

V is TRBV10-3 and J is TRBJ2-2, with 9 bases that match TRBD2. The CDR3 extends over 15 amino acids. Trimming removed 6 bases from V and 3 bases from J; junction bases left unmatched: 5. Germline V gives CDR1 ENHRY, CDR2 SYGVKD. In DNA form, the CDR3 reads TGTGCCATCAGGAGGCGGGAGGGACACACCGGGGAGCTGTTTTTT. Translation: CAIRRREGHTGELFF.

This clonotype was observed at least ten times. V gene TRBV5-5 combines with J gene TRBJ1-1, with D uncertain. There are 13 residues in the CDR3. The germline V gene has CDR1 SGHKS and CDR2 YYEKEE (reference sequence). V was clipped by 3 bases and J by 1 base, with 7 bases between them. The DNA of the CDR3 is TGTGCCAGCAGCTCGGCACGGAACACTGAAGCTTTCTTT. Its protein product is CASSSARNTEAFF.

This clonotype has a handful of counts. A read error may be the cause here, since a much bigger clone is one base away. The genes are TRBV19 and TRBJ1-2; D call uncertain. CDR1 is LNHDA and CDR2 is SQIVND in the germline V gene (reference sequence). The CDR3 is made up of 13 amino acids. As DNA, the CDR3 is TGTGCCAGTAGTATGCAAGGGAAAGGTGGCCACACCTTC. The encoded protein is CASSMQGKGGHTF.

This clonotype was observed many times. V is TRBV15 and J is TRBJ2-7; D gene uncertain. CDR1 is LNHNV, CDR2 YYDKDF, per germline (reference sequence). Trimming cost V 3 bases and J 0 bases, with 6 bases left between them. The CDR3 is made up of 13 amino acids. CDR3 in amino acids: CATSRGSSYEQYF. The CDR3 DNA follows: TGTGCCACCAGCAGGGGAAGCTCCTACGAGCAGTACTTC.

This clonotype has a handful of counts. The chain recombines TRBV19 with TRBJ2-3; no firm D call. Trimming left V 7 bases short and J 4 bases short, with 12 bases between. The CDR3 runs to 13 residues. Germline V gene data show CDR1 as LNHDA and CDR2 as SQIVND (reference sequence). DNA of the CDR3: TGTGCCAGTACCGGCCGAGTCGCAGATACGCAGTATTTT. Its protein product is CASTGRVADTQYF. Complete variable domain (other parts from reference TRBV19 and TRBJ2-3): DGGITQSPKYLFRKEGQNVTLSCEQNLNHDAMYWYRQDPGQGLRLIYYSQIVNDFQKGDIAEGYSVSREKKESFPLTVTSAQKNPTAFYLCASTGRVADTQYFGPGTRLTVL.

The V gene is TRBV15, the J gene TRBJ1-4, with D uncertain. V was pared by 1 base and J by 5 bases, with 5 bases between. Germline values: CDR1 LNHNV, CDR2 YYDKDF (reference sequence). This CDR3 has 13 residues. Written as DNA, the CDR3 is TGTGCCACCAGCAGAGCTCCAAATGAAAAACTGTTTTTT. It yields the protein CATSRAPNEKLFF. The variable domain in full, with the rest retrieved from reference TRBV15 and TRBJ1-4, is DAMVIQNPRYQVTQFGKPVTLSCSQTLNHNVMYWYQQKSSQAPKLLFHYYDKDFNNEADTPDNFQSRRPNTSFCFLDIRSPGLGDTAMYLCATSRAPNEKLFFGSGTQLSVL.

As for this clonotype: At one end, the junction sequence differs from germline, possibly due to a read error. The J gene is TRBJ2-2, the V gene TRBV7-6, with 9 bases fitting TRBD2. The CDR3 totals 16 residues. CDR1 is SGHVS and CDR2 is FNYEAQ in the germline V gene. Written as DNA, the CDR3 is TGTGCCAGCAGTTTAGGGACTAGCTTTAACACCGGGGAGCTGTTTTTT. It encodes CASSLGTSFNTGELFF.

The chain combines TRBV5-1 with TRBJ2-2; D is possibly TRBD1 (5 bases). The germline V gene encodes CDR1 SGHRS and CDR2 YFSETQ. This CDR3 is built from 14 residues. V dropped 1 base and J dropped 6 bases, with 10 bases sitting between them. In DNA form, the CDR3 reads TGCGCCAGCAGCTTGCCCAGACAGTCCGGGGAGCTGTTTTTT. Amino acids: CASSLPRQSGELFF.

The chain employs TRBV13 and TRBJ2-7; 7 nucleotides align to TRBD1. The CDR3 extends over 13 amino acids. V shed 3 bases and J 6 bases; nucleotides not matched to a gene: 5. Germline V gene lookup returns CDR1 PRHDT and CDR2 FYEKMQ (reference sequence). The CDR3 sequence: CASSFGTEREQYF. The CDR3 DNA is TGTGCCAGCAGCTTTGGGACAGAGCGCGAGCAGTACTTC.

This clonotype was counted at least ten times. The chain carries TRBV29-1 and TRBJ2-2; D call uncertain. Per the germline V gene, CDR1 is SQVTM and CDR2 is ANQGSEA. This CDR3 contains 11 residues. Trimming left V 4 bases short and J 5 bases short, with 5 bases between. As DNA, the CDR3 is TGCAGCGTTGCGGTTACCGGGGAGCTGTTTTTT. This codes for CSVAVTGELFF.

The CDR3 sequence is CASSLADREYGYTF. The CDR3, as DNA: TGTGCCAGCAGTTTAGCGGACAGGGAATACGGCTACACCTTC. The chain recombines TRBV12-3 or TRBV12-4 with TRBJ1-2; 8 nucleotides match TRBD1. This CDR3 has 14 amino acids. The V segment lost 0 bases and the J segment 8 bases; nucleotides outside the gene matches: 5.

This chain joins TRBV2 and TRBJ2-3; weak D call: TRBD1 (5 bases). V lost 6 bases to trimming and J lost 0 bases, with 10 bases between them. The CDR3 is 14 residues long. In germline, CDR1 is SNHLY, CDR2 FYNNEI. The CDR3 loop is CASRSGSSTDTQYF. The DNA for the CDR3 is TGTGCCAGCAGGTCAGGGTCTAGCACAGATACGCAGTATTTT. The full variable domain, completed using reference TRBV2 and TRBJ2-3, is EPEVTQTPSHQVTQMGQEVILRCVPISNHLYFYWYRQILGQKVEFLVSFYNNEISEKSEIFDDQFSVERPDGSNFTLKIRSTKLEDSAMYFCASRSGSSTDTQYFGPGTRLTVL.

This chain uses TRBV7-9 with TRBJ2-7; perhaps TRBD2 as D (5 bases). The CDR3 has 15 amino acids. Germline V gives CDR1 SEHNR, CDR2 FQNEAQ (reference sequence). Trimming left V 8 bases short and J 0 bases short, with 17 bases between. The CDR3 here is CASGPGNGFSYEQYF. Here the CDR3 DNA reads TGTGCCAGCGGACCCGGGAACGGGTTCTCCTACGAGCAGTACTTC.

The chain couples TRBV20-1 to TRBJ1-1; tentative D call: TRBD1 (5 bases). With 0 bases removed from V and 7 bases from J, the gap between germline ends came to 12 bases. The CDR3 sequence is 13 residues long. The germline CDR1 and CDR2 sequences are DFQATT and SNEGSKA (reference sequence). CDR3 loop: CSARDPGFGEAFF. CDR3 DNA sequence: TGCAGTGCTAGAGATCCAGGGTTCGGTGAAGCTTTCTTT.

To note about this clonotype: A read error may be the cause here, since a much bigger clone is one base away. This CDR3 reads CTSTSRRRTGYTF. In DNA form, the CDR3 reads TGTACCAGCACTAGTCGAAGGAGGACCGGCTACACCTTC. V gene TRBV12-3 or TRBV12-4 combines with J gene TRBJ1-2; D call uncertain. This CDR3 has 13 amino acids.

This clonotype was counted between two and nine times. The V gene is TRBV5-1, the J gene TRBJ2-7; 13 bases match TRBD2. This CDR3 region has 15 residues. The ends lost 5 bases at V and 7 bases at J; junction bases unmatched: 9. The V gene's germline CDR1 is SGHRS and CDR2 YFSETQ. The CDR3 DNA reads TGCGCCAGCAGACGGGGACTAGCGGGGTTGGAGGAGCAGTACTTC. Residues: CASRRGLAGLEEQYF.

The CDR3, as DNA: TGTGCCAGCAGGGACGTGCGGGGCGAGACCCAGTACTTC. This encodes CASRDVRGETQYF. The chain links TRBV12-3 or TRBV12-4 to TRBJ2-5; possible D gene TRBD2, 6 bases. Deletions cut 6 bases from V and 5 bases from J, with 13 bases between. CDR3 length: 13 amino acids.

The V call is TRBV6-5, the J call TRBJ1-4, with unresolved D. This CDR3 comprises 12 residues. CDR1 is MNHEY and CDR2 is SVGAGI in the germline V gene. The V end lost 6 bases, the J end lost 8 bases, and 10 bases lay between the germline ends. The CDR3 spells CASRAPGEKLFF. The CDR3 coding sequence is TGTGCCAGCAGGGCGCCCGGGGAAAAACTGTTTTTT.